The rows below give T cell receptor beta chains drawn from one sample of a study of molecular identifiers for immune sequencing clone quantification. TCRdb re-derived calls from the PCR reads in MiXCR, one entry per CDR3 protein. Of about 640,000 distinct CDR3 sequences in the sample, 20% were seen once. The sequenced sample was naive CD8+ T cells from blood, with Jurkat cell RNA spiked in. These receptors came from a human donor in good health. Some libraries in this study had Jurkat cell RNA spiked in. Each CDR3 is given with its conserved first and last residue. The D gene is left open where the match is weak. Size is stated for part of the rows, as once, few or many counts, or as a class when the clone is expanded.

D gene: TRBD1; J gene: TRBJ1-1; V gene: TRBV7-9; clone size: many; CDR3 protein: CASSIGQGVVNTEAFF; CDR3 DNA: TGTGCCAGCAGCATCGGACAGGGCGTGGTGAACACTGAAGCTTTCTTT
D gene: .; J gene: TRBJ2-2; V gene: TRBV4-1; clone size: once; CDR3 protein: CASSHLRPGSVAGGLFF; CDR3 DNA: TGCGCCAGCAGCCATCTTCGCCCAGGGTCAGTGGCCGGGGGGCTGTTTTTT
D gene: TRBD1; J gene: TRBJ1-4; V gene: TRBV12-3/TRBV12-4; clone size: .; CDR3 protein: CASTPGTGSSEKLFF; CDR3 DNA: TGTGCCAGCACCCCCGGGACAGGGTCTTCTGAAAAACTGTTTTTT
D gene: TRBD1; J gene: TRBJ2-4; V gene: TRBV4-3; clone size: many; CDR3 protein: CASSQYNTGGNIQYF; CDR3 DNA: TGCGCCAGCAGCCAATATAACACAGGGGGAAACATTCAGTACTTC
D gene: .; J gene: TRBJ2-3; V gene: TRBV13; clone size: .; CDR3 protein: CASSLVSQGGDTQYF; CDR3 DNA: TGTGCCAGCAGCTTAGTATCACAGGGAGGAGATACGCAGTATTTT
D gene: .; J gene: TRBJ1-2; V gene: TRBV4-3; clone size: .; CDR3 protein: CASSQEWKPALPYGYTF; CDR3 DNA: TGCGCCAGCAGCCAAGAATGGAAGCCGGCGCTACCCTATGGCTACACCTTC
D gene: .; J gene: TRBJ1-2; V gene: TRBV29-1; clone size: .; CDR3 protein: CSVAASLGYTF; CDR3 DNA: TGCAGCGTTGCAGCCTCTCTTGGCTACACCTTC
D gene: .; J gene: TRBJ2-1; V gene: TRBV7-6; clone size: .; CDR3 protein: CASSSRRQNNEQFF; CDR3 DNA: TGTGCCAGCAGCTCCCGTAGGCAGAACAATGAGCAGTTCTTC
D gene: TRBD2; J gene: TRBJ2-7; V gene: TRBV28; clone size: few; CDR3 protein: CASSSSSGRGLYEQYF; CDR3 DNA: TGTGCCAGCAGTTCCTCTAGCGGGAGGGGGCTCTACGAGCAGTACTTC
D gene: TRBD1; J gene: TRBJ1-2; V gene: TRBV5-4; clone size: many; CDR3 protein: CASRLQGTAREGYTF; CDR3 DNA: TGTGCCAGCAGGTTGCAAGGGACAGCAAGAGAAGGCTACACCTTC
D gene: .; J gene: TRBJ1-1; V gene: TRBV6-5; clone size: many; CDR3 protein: CASSYSDWGTEAFF; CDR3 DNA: TGTGCCAGCAGTTACTCGGACTGGGGCACTGAAGCTTTCTTT
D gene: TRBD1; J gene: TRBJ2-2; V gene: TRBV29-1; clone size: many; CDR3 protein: CSVAGGDAGELFF; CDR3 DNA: TGCAGCGTTGCAGGGGGCGATGCCGGGGAGCTGTTTTTT
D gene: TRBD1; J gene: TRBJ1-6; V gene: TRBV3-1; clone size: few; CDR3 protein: CASSPTDRDLRRDSRSPLHF; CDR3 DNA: TGTGCCAGCAGCCCGACGGACAGGGACCTGCGGAGAGACAGTAGGTCACCCCTCCACTTT
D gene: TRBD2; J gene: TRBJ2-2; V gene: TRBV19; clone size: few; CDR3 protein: CASIFLASGSATGELFF; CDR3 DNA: TGTGCCAGTATCTTTTTGGCGAGCGGGAGTGCCACCGGGGAGCTGTTTTTT
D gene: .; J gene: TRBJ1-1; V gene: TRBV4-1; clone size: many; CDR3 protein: CASSQEGPGQPLTHTEAFF; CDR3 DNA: TGCGCCAGCAGCCAAGAGGGACCCGGACAGCCCCTCACGCACACTGAAGCTTTCTTT
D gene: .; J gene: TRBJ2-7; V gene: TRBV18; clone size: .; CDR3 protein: CASSPPLPYSSYEQYF; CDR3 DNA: TGTGCCAGCTCACCACCTCTACCTTACAGCTCCTACGAGCAGTACTTC
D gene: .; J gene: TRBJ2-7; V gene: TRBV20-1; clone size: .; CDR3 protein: CSARRQDHYEQYF; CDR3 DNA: TGCAGTGCTAGAAGACAGGACCACTACGAGCAGTACTTC
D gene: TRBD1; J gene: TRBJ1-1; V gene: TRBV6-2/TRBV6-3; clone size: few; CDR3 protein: CASRQYTGGMGAFF; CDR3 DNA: TGTGCCAGCAGGCAGTACACAGGGGGCATGGGGGCTTTCTTT
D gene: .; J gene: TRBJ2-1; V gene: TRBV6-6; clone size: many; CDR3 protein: CASSYNYATSYNEQFF; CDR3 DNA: TGTGCCAGCAGTTATAACTATGCGACTTCCTACAATGAGCAGTTCTTC
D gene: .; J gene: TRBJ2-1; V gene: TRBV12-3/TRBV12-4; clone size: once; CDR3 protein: CAGKELYNEQFF; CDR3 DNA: TGTGCCGGCAAAGAACTATACAATGAGCAGTTCTTC
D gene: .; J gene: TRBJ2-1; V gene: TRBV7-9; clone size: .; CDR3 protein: CASIPLRHLSNEQFF; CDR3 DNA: TGTGCCAGCATCCCCCTCCGGCATCTTAGTAATGAGCAGTTCTTC
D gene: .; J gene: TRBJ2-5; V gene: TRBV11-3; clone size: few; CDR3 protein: CASSLSRGREGRETQYF; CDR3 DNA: TGTGCCAGCAGCTTGTCCAGGGGGCGGGAGGGCCGAGAGACCCAGTACTTC
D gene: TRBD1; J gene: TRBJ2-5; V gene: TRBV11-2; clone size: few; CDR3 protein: CASSPWTGEETQYF; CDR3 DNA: TGTGCCAGCAGCCCTTGGACAGGAGAGGAGACCCAGTACTTC
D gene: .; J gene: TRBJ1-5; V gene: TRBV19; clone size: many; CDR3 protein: CASSIMGWSSSNQPQHF; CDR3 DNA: TGTGCCAGTAGTATAATGGGTTGGTCCAGTAGCAATCAGCCCCAGCATTTT